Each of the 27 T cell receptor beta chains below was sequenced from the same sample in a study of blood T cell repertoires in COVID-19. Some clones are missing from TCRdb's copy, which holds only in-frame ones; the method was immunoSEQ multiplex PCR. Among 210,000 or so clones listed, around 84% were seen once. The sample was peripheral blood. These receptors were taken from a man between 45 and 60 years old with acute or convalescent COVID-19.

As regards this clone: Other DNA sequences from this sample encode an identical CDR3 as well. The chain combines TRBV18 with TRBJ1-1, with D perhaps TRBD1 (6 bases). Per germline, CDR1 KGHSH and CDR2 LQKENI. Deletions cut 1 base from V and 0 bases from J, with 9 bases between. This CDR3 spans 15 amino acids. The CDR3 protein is CASSPRQGMNTEAFF. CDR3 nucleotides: TGTGCCAGCTCACCACGTCAGGGGATGAACACTGAAGCTTTCTTT. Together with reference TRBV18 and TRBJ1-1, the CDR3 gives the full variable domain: NAGVMQNPRHLVRRRGQEARLRCSPMKGHSHVYWYRQLPEEGLKFMVYLQKENIIDESGMPKERFSAEFPKEGPSILRIQQVVRGDSAAYFCASSPRQGMNTEAFFGQGTRLTVV.

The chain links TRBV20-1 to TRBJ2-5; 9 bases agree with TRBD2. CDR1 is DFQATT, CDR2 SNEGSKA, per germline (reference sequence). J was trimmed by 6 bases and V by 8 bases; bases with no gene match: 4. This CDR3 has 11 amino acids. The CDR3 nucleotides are TGCAGTTCCGGACTAGCGCAGACCCAGTACTTC. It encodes CSSGLAQTQYF.

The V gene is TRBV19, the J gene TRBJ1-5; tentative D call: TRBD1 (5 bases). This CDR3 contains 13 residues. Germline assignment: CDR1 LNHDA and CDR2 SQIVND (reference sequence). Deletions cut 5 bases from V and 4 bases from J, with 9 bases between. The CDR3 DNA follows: TGTGCCAGTAGTTTTCCAGGGAATCAGCCCCAGCATTTT. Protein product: CASSFPGNQPQHF.

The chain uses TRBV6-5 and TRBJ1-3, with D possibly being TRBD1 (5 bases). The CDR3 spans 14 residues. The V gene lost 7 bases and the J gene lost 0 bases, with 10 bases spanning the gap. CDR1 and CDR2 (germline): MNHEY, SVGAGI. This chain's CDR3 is CASTYGASGNTIYF. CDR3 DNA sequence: TGTGCCAGCACATATGGGGCCTCTGGAAACACCATATATTTT.

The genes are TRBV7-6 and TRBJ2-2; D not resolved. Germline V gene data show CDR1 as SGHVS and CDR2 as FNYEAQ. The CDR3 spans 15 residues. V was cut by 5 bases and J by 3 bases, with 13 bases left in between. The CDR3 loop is CASSLAPEDTGELFF. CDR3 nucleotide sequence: TGTGCCAGCAGCCTCGCCCCAGAAGACACCGGGGAGCTGTTTTTT.

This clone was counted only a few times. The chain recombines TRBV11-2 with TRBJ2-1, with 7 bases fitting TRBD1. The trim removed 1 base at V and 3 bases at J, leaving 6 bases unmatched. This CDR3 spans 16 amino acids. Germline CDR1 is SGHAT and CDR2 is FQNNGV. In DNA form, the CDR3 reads TGTGCCAGCAGCTTAGGGGGACAGTCCCGCTACAATGAGCAGTTCTTC. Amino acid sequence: CASSLGGQSRYNEQFF.

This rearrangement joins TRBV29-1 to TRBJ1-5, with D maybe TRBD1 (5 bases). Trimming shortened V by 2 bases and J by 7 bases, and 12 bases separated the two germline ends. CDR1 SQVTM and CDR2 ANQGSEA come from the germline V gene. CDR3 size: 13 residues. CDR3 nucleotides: TGCAGCGTTGAAATAGGGGCCGGACAGCCCCAGCATTTT. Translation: CSVEIGAGQPQHF.

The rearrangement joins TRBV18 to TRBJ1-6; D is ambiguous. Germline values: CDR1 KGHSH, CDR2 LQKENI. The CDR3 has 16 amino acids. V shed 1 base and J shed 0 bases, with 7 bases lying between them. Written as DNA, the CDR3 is TGTGCCAGCTCACCACAGAAGAGCTCCTATAATTCACCCCTCCACTTT. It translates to CASSPQKSSYNSPLHF.

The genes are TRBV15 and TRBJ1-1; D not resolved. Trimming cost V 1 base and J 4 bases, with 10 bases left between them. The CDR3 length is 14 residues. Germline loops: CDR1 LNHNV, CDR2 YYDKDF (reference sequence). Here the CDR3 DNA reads TGTGCCACCAGCAGAGTCCAGGTGGGCACTGAAGCTTTCTTT. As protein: CATSRVQVGTEAFF.

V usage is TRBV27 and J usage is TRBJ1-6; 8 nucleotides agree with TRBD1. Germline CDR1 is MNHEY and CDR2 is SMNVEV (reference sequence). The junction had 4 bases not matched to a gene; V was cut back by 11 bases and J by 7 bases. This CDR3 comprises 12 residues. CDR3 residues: CARQGRNSPLHF. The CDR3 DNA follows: TGTGCCCGACAGGGGAGGAATTCACCCCTCCACTTT.

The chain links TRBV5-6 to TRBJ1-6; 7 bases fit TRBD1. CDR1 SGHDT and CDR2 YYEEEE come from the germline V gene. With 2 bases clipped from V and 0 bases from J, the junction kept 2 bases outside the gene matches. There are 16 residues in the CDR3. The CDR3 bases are TGTGCCAGCAGCTTACAGGGGAGCTCCTATAATTCACCCCTCCACTTT. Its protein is CASSLQGSSYNSPLHF.

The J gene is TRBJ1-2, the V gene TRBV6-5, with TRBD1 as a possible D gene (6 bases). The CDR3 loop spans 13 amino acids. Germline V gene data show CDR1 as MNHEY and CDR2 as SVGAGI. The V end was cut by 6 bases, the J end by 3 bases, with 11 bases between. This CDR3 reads CASRAGVDYGYTF. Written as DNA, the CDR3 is TGTGCCAGCAGGGCAGGGGTGGACTATGGCTACACCTTC.

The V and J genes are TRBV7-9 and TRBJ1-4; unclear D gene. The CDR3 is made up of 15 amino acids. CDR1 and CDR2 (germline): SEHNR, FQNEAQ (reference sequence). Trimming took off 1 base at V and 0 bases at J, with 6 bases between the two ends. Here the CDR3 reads CASSLVGATNEKLFF. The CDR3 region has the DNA TGTGCCAGCAGCTTAGTCGGTGCAACTAATGAAAAACTGTTTTTT.

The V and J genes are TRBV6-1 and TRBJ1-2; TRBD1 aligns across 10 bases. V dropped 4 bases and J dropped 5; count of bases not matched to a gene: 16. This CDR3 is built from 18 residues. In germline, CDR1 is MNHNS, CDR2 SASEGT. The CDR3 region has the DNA TGTGCCAGCAGTGTCGCCGGGACAGGGGCTTCAAATCTTTATGGCTACACCTTC. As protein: CASSVAGTGASNLYGYTF.

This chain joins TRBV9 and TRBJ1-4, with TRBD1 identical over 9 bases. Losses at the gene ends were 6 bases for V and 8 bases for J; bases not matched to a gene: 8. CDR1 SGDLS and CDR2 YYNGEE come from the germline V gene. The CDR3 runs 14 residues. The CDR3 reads CASTPGQGREKLFF. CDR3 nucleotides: TGTGCCAGCACCCCGGGACAGGGACGGGAAAAACTGTTTTTT. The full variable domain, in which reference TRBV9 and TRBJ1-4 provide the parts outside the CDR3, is DSGVTQTPKHLITATGQRVTLRCSPRSGDLSVYWYQQSLDQGLQFLIQYYNGEERAKGNILERFSAQQFPDLHSELNLSSLELGDSALYFCASTPGQGREKLFFGSGTQLSVL.

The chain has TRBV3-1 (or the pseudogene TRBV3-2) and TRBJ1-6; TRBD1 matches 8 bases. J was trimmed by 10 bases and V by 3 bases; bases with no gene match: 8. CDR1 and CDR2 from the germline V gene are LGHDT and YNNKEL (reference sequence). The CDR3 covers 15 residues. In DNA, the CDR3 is TGTGCCAGCAGCCAGCTCGGACAGGGCGCCTCACCCCTCCACTTT. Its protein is CASSQLGQGASPLHF.

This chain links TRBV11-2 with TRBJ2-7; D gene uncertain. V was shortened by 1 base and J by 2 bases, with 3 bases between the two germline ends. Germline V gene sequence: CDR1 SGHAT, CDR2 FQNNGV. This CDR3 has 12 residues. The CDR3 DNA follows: TGTGCCAGCAGCTTAGCCGCCTACGAGCAGTACTTC. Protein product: CASSLAAYEQYF.

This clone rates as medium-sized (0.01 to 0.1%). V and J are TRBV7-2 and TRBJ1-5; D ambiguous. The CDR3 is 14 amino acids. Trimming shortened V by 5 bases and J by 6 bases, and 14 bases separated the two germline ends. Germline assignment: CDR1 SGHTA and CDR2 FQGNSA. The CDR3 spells CASSVGWGGQPQHF. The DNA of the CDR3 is TGTGCCAGCAGCGTGGGTTGGGGAGGTCAGCCCCAGCATTTT.

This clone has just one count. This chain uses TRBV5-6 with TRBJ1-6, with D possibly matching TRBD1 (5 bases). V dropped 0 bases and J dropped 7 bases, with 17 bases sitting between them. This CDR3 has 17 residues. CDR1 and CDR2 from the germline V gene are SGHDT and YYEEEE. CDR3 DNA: TGTGCCAGCAGCTTGGGACCGAATCCGTCAGGGAATTCACCCCTCCACTTT. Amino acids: CASSLGPNPSGNSPLHF.

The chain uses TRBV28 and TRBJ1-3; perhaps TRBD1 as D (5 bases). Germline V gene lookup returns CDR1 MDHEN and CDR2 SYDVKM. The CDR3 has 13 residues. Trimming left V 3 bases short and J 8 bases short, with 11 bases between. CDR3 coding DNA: TGTGCCAGCAGTTTGGCCAGGGCACACACCATATATTTT. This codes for CASSLARAHTIYF.

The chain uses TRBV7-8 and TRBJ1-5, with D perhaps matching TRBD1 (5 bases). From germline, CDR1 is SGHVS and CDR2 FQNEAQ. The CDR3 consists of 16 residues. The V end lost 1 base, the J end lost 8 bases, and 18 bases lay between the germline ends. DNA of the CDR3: TGTGCCAGCAGCTTAGGGGGGAGGGGAGGAGGTGAGCCCCAGCATTTT. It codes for CASSLGGRGGGEPQHF.

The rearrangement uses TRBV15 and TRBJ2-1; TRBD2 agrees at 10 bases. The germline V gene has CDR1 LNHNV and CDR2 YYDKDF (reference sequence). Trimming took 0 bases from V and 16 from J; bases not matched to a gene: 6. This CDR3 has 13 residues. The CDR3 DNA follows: TGTGCCACCAGCAGAGATACTAGCGGGGACTCTTTCTTC. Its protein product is CATSRDTSGDSFF.

The CDR3 coding sequence is TGCGCCAGCAGCCAAGATGACCCGCGCACAGCGAACACCGGGGAGCTGTTTTTT. Its protein is CASSQDDPRTANTGELFF. This rearrangement joins TRBV4-1 to TRBJ2-2; no firm D call. The CDR3 covers 18 residues. Germline values: CDR1 MGHRA, CDR2 YSYEKL. V shed 0 bases and J shed 0 bases, with 14 bases lying between them.

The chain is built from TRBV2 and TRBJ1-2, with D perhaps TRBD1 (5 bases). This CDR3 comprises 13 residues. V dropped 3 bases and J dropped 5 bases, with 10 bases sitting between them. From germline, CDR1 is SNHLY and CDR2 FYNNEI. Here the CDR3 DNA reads TGTGCCAGCAGTGAGGGGCCTAGGTATGGCTACACCTTC. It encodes CASSEGPRYGYTF.

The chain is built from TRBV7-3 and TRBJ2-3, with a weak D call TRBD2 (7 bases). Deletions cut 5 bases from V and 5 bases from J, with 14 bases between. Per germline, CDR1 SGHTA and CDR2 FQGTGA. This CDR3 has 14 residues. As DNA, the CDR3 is TGTGCCAGCAGCCCCCGGGGGGCGGTAGATACGCAGTATTTT. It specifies CASSPRGAVDTQYF. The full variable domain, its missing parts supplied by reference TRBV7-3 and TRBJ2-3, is GAGVSQTPSNKVTEKGKYVELRCDPISGHTALYWYRQSLGQGPEFLIYFQGTGAADDSGLPNDRFFAVRPEGSVSTLKIQRTERGDSAVYLCASSPRGAVDTQYFGPGTRLTVL.

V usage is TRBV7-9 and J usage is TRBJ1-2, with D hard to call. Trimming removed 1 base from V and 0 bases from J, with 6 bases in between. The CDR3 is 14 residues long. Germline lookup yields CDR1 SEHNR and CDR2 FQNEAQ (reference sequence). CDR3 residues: CASSLEIANYGYTF. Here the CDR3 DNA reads TGTGCCAGCAGCTTAGAAATAGCTAACTATGGCTACACCTTC.

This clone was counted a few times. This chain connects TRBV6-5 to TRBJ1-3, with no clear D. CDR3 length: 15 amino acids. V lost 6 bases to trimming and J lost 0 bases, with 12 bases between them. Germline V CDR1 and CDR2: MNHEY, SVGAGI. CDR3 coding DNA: TGTGCCAGCAGCCGTGGAAGAGGCTCTGGAAACACCATATATTTT. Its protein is CASSRGRGSGNTIYF.